The present T cell receptor beta chain was sequenced within a study of T cells after yellow fever vaccination. Findings and caveats of the study: It was a weaker secondary response, yet one that peaked faster, at day 5 versus 15.

Researchers made TCR cDNA using 5'RACE template switching, and this step added a universal primer site and UMIs. TCRdb analysed the 5' RACE reads with MiXCR anew, one entry per CDR3 protein. Of about 360,000 distinct CDR3 sequences in the sample, 6.2% are singletons; the top ten hold approximately 16%. Trimming stripped 2 bases from V and 6 bases from J, with 13 bases between. The CDR3 totals 15 residues. CDR1 LGHNA and CDR2 YSLEER come from the germline V gene. This clonotype appeared many times. Antigen specificity is unknown. This sample comprised PBMCs, obtained 5 days after the yellow fever booster vaccination. The source of this sequence is a man between 25 and 39 years old who received the YFV17D yellow fever vaccine. The chain is built from TRBV4-3 and TRBJ2-2, with D maybe TRBD1 (7 bases). The CDR3 coding sequence is TGCGCCAGCAGCCAAAGCGGGCAGGGGGCCGGGGAGCTGTTTTTT. It codes for CASSQSGQGAGELFF.